This entry lists 12 T cell receptor beta chains sequenced from one sample in a study of blood T cell dynamics during melanoma immunotherapy (dated by TCRdb to the early 2020s). This specimen's time point label, per the study, means: pre-treatment baseline. Library preparation employed the immunoSEQ multiplex PCR assay. Imported from immuneACCESS, the table was reduced by TCRdb to in-frame sequences with V and J called. These copies leave out some clones; in studies compared against another copy, an unresolved V gene accounts for under half, and the cause of the remainder is not known. This sample has a few thousand clones in its table, and 84% of those were observed once. The ten largest clones represent more than 11% of the sample. The sample here was blood, taken from a patient treated with checkpoint blockade. Receptors were obtained from a human donor with melanoma.

The chain is built from TRBV9 and TRBJ1-2; 10 bases match TRBD1. The J segment lost 1 base and the V segment lost 0 bases, leaving 6 bases of the junction unmatched. The CDR3 is 17 amino acids. Germline V gene lookup returns CDR1 SGDLS and CDR2 YYNGEE. CDR3 nucleotides: TGTGCCAGCAGCGTAGCTCCGACAGGGGGCGGTAACTATGGCTACACCTTC. As protein: CASSVAPTGGGNYGYTF. Full variable domain (missing parts from reference TRBV9 and TRBJ1-2): DSGVTQTPKHLITATGQRVTLRCSPRSGDLSVYWYQQSLDQGLQFLIQYYNGEERAKGNILERFSAQQFPDLHSELNLSSLELGDSALYFCASSVAPTGGGNYGYTFGSGTRLTVV.

The chain is built from TRBV5-1 and TRBJ2-7; 11 nucleotides agree with TRBD1. CDR1 SGHRS and CDR2 YFSETQ come from the germline V gene. The V and J ends lost 0 bases and 3 bases, in that order; junction bases with no gene match: 8. The CDR3 is made up of 17 amino acids. The CDR3 protein is CASSLALPGQGVYEQYF. CDR3 in DNA: TGCGCCAGCAGCTTGGCCTTACCGGGACAGGGGGTCTACGAGCAGTACTTC.

CDR3 DNA: TGTGCCAGCAGCTTAGGTCCAGGGGGCAATTCACCCCTCCACTTT. Protein sequence: CASSLGPGGNSPLHF. The J gene is TRBJ1-6, the V gene TRBV7-2; 8 nucleotides agree with TRBD1. CDR3 length: 15 residues. V lost 1 base to trimming and J lost 7 bases; unmatched junction nucleotides: 3. Germline CDR1 reads SGHTA; CDR2 reads FQGNSA.

V and J are TRBV30 and TRBJ1-6, with D maybe TRBD1 (6 bases). V lost 0 bases and J lost 7, with 13 bases in between. The CDR3 spans 15 residues. Germline assignment: CDR1 GTSNPN and CDR2 SVGIG (reference sequence). The CDR3 sequence is CAWSVGRGRNSPLHF. The CDR3 DNA follows: TGTGCCTGGAGTGTAGGCAGGGGAAGGAATTCACCCCTCCACTTT.

The chain combines TRBV5-8 with TRBJ1-1, with D maybe TRBD1 (5 bases). Germline CDR1 is SGHTS and CDR2 is YDEGEE. This CDR3 region has 15 residues. V gave up 5 bases and J gave up 0 bases, with 14 bases separating them. In nucleotides, the CDR3 is TGTGCCAGCAGGGACACGGGATACTTGAACACTGAAGCTTTCTTT. Amino acids: CASRDTGYLNTEAFF. The full variable domain, in which reference TRBV5-8 and TRBJ1-1 provide the parts outside the CDR3, is EAGVTQSPTHLIKTRGQQATLRCSPISGHTSVYWYQQALGLGLQFLLWYDEGEERNRGNFPPRFSGRQFPNYSSELNVNALELEDSALYLCASRDTGYLNTEAFFGQGTRLTVV.

This chain links TRBV27 with TRBJ2-5; 12 nucleotides align to TRBD2. From germline, CDR1 is MNHEY and CDR2 SMNVEV (reference sequence). The CDR3 consists of 15 residues. V shed 5 bases, J shed 2 bases, and the junction held 3 bases outside the gene matches. CDR3 DNA sequence: TGTGCCAGCAGTCCGACTAGCGGGGGACAAGAGACCCAGTACTTC. Translating gives CASSPTSGGQETQYF.

The rearrangement uses TRBV7-9 and TRBJ1-1; unclear D gene. Germline CDR1 SEHNR, CDR2 FQNEAQ (reference sequence). The CDR3 spans 12 residues. With 6 bases removed from V and 2 bases from J, the gap between germline ends came to 7 bases. The CDR3 nucleotides read TGTGCCAGCAGATCAGGAAACACTGAAGCTTTCTTT. Its protein is CASRSGNTEAFF.

The CDR3: CASSIDHGLINYGYTF. CDR3 DNA sequence: TGTGCCAGTAGTATAGACCATGGACTTATCAACTATGGCTACACCTTC. This chain connects TRBV19 to TRBJ1-2; D gene uncertain. The V gene lost 0 bases and the J gene lost 2 bases, with 13 bases spanning the gap. Germline CDR1 reads LNHDA; CDR2 reads SQIVND (reference sequence). This CDR3 is 16 amino acids long.

The chain links TRBV5-1 to TRBJ1-2; no firm D call. Germline assignment: CDR1 SGHRS and CDR2 YFSETQ. CDR3 length: 14 residues. The germline V and J ends were trimmed by 0 bases and 2 bases, with 8 bases remaining between them. The CDR3 spells CASSLAPSNYGYTF. The CDR3 region has the DNA TGCGCCAGCAGCTTGGCCCCCAGCAACTATGGCTACACCTTC.

This chain joins TRBV6-5 and TRBJ1-1; D unresolved. V dropped 0 bases and J dropped 0 bases, with 11 bases sitting between them. Germline assignment: CDR1 MNHEY and CDR2 SVGAGI. This CDR3 is built from 16 residues. CDR3 nucleotide sequence: TGTGCCAGCAGTTACTCGAGGAGGCCTTTGAACACTGAAGCTTTCTTT. It translates to CASSYSRRPLNTEAFF.

The chain has TRBV30 and TRBJ2-7; no clear D gene. CDR1 and CDR2 from the germline V gene are GTSNPN and SVGIG (reference sequence). The CDR3 consists of 15 residues. V was trimmed by 1 base and J by 3 bases, leaving 16 bases between them. CDR3 sequence (DNA): TGTGCCTGGAGTGAGGCAGGTAATCTGAACTACGAGCAGTACTTC. It codes for CAWSEAGNLNYEQYF.

The V gene is TRBV4-1, the J gene TRBJ2-7; unclear D gene. Trimming took off 0 bases at V and 3 bases at J, with 15 bases between the two ends. Germline CDR1 and CDR2: MGHRA and YSYEKL. The CDR3 covers 16 residues. CDR3: CASSQDRLVPFYEQYF. DNA for the CDR3: TGCGCCAGCAGCCAAGATCGGCTAGTCCCTTTCTACGAGCAGTACTTC.